This entry lists 12 T cell receptor beta chains sequenced from one sample in a study of T cell responses to AZD1222 COVID-19 vaccine. Sequenced by immunoSEQ multiplex PCR; TCRdb stores in-frame clones only, minus some. The data show more than 140,000 clones, approximately 93% seen once. The specimen was peripheral blood, collected on day 0 of MenACWY control vaccination. These receptors all stem from an adult in good health.

The chain links TRBV9 to TRBJ1-2; D possibly corresponds to TRBD1 (6 bases). The CDR3 has 15 residues. Looked up from germline, CDR1 is SGDLS and CDR2 is YYNGEE. V was clipped by 0 bases and J by 2 bases, with 11 bases between them. CDR3 region: CASSVEGDSNYGYTF. The CDR3 DNA is TGTGCCAGCAGCGTAGAGGGGGACTCCAACTATGGCTACACCTTC.

The chain links TRBV19 to TRBJ2-1; D may be TRBD2 (6 bases). CDR1 and CDR2 (germline): LNHDA, SQIVND (reference sequence). Trimming cost V 7 bases and J 5 bases, with 21 bases left between them. The CDR3 is 16 amino acids. The CDR3 DNA reads as TGTGCCAGTACCACCAGACGACCGGACTACAACAATGAGCAGTTCTTC. It encodes CASTTRRPDYNNEQFF.

The CDR3 bases are TGCAGTGCTAGTGGCAGGGTTCGCGAGCAGTACTTC. Amino acids: CSASGRVREQYF. The chain uses TRBV20-1 and TRBJ2-7; D may be TRBD1 (5 bases). The CDR3 length is 12 residues. V dropped 3 bases and J dropped 6 bases, with 12 bases sitting between them. Germline values: CDR1 DFQATT, CDR2 SNEGSKA (reference sequence).

The rearrangement links TRBV5-1 to TRBJ2-2; 7 nucleotides align to TRBD2. Germline V gene sequence: CDR1 SGHRS, CDR2 YFSETQ. CDR3 length: 16 amino acids. The junction had 6 bases not matched to a gene; V was cut back by 4 bases and J by 0 bases. The CDR3 coding sequence is TGCGCCAGCAGCCTGCGTCTAGCGGCGAACACCGGGGAGCTGTTTTTT. Its translation is CASSLRLAANTGELFF.

This sequence joins TRBV10-3 and TRBJ1-1; TRBD1 might be the D (6 bases). Germline V gene lookup returns CDR1 ENHRY and CDR2 SYGVKD. This CDR3 is 13 amino acids long. Trimming stripped 6 bases from V and 6 bases from J, with 14 bases between. As DNA, the CDR3 is TGTGCCATCAGAGGGCCTAAGGGGGCTGAAGCTTTCTTT. It specifies CAIRGPKGAEAFF.

In nucleotides, the CDR3 is TGTGCCAGTAGTGCGGACAGGAGCTCCTACAATGAGCAGTTCTTC. Amino acids: CASSADRSSYNEQFF. V gene TRBV19 combines with J gene TRBJ2-1, with TRBD1 matching 7 bases. The CDR3 is 15 amino acids. V was clipped by 5 bases and J by 0 bases; unmatched bases: 4. Germline assignment: CDR1 LNHDA and CDR2 SQIVND (reference sequence).

The rearrangement links TRBV11-2 to TRBJ1-2; D perhaps matches TRBD1 (5 bases). CDR3 length: 13 residues. V was clipped by 5 bases and J by 8 bases, with 15 bases between them. Germline V gene data show CDR1 as SGHAT and CDR2 as FQNNGV. The CDR3 loop is CASSPQRGNGYTF. For the CDR3, the DNA is TGTGCCAGCAGCCCCCAGAGGGGCAACGGCTACACCTTC.

This clone was recorded once. The chain is built from TRBV5-5 and TRBJ1-1; D unresolved. This CDR3 has 13 residues. Trimming removed 2 bases at V and 4 bases at J, with 9 bases between. Germline V gene sequence: CDR1 SGHKS, CDR2 YYEKEE (reference sequence). The chain's CDR3 is CASSFDPGTEAFF. CDR3 nucleotide sequence: TGTGCCAGCAGCTTCGATCCCGGCACTGAAGCTTTCTTT.

The chain joins TRBV7-6 to TRBJ1-6, with TRBD1 identical over 11 bases. CDR3 length: 15 residues. The V and J ends lost 2 bases and 9 bases, in that order; junction bases with no gene match: 3. The V gene's germline CDR1 is SGHVS and CDR2 FNYEAQ. CDR3 residues: CASSLRTGGISPLHF. As DNA, the CDR3 is TGTGCCAGCAGCTTAAGGACAGGGGGCATTTCACCCCTCCACTTT.

The chain carries TRBV27 and TRBJ2-7; TRBD2 matches 7 bases. The CDR3 contains 12 residues. The junction had 6 bases not matched to a gene; V was cut back by 8 bases and J by 5 bases. CDR1 and CDR2 (germline): MNHEY, SMNVEV (reference sequence). The CDR3 region is CASWGTKNEQYF. CDR3 nucleotides: TGTGCCAGCTGGGGGACTAAAAACGAGCAGTACTTC.

V is TRBV5-1 and J is TRBJ1-2; D gene unclear. The germline V gene encodes CDR1 SGHRS and CDR2 YFSETQ. Trimming took 1 base from V and 0 from J, leaving 10 bases between them. This CDR3 region has 15 residues. The CDR3 nucleotides are TGCGCCAGCAGCTTGAGTACCGAACCTAACTATGGCTACACCTTC. It translates to CASSLSTEPNYGYTF.

This chain links TRBV3-1 (or the pseudogene TRBV3-2) with TRBJ1-5, with 8 bases fitting TRBD1. The CDR3 contains 18 residues. Germline values: CDR1 LGHDT, CDR2 YNNKEL (reference sequence). V lost 2 bases to trimming and J lost 3 bases; unmatched junction nucleotides: 12. The CDR3 is CASSQHPPTGVPNQPQHF. As DNA, the CDR3 is TGTGCCAGCAGCCAACACCCTCCGACAGGGGTCCCCAATCAGCCCCAGCATTTT.